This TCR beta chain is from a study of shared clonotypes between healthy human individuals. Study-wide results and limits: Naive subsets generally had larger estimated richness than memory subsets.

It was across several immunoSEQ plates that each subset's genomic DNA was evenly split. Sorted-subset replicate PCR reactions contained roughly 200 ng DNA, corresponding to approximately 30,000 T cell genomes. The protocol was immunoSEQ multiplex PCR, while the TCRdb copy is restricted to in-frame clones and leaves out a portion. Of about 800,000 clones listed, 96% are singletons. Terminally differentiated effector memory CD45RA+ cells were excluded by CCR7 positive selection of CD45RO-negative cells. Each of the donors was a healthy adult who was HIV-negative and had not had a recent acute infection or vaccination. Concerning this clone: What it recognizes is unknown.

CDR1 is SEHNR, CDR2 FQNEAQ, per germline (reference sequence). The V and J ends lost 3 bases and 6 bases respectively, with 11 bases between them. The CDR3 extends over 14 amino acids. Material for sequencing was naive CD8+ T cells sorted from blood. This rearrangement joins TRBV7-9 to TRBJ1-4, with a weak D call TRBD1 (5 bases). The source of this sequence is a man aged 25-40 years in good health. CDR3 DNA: TGTGCCAGCAGCTTTTCCGGGACTTATGAAAAACTGTTTTTT. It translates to CASSFSGTYEKLFF.